This T cell receptor beta chain appears in the sequencing data of a study of shared clonotypes between healthy human individuals. J was trimmed by 4 bases and V by 0 bases; bases with no gene match: 5. The CDR3 extends over 15 amino acids. Per the germline V gene, CDR1 is SGDLS and CDR2 is YYNGEE. Here immunoSEQ multiplex PCR was the method, and the copy in TCRdb shows in-frame clones only, minus some. The sample has 1 million to 1.3 million clones; approximately 80% are singletons. Material: memory CD4+ T cells from PBMCs. Subset noted: CD45RA-negative fraction. The receptor's source is a young man in good health. Some clones in this sample may be carry-over from other donors' samples. V gene TRBV9 combines with J gene TRBJ2-3, with 7 bases that match TRBD1. The CDR3 DNA is TGTGCCAGCAGCGTAGATGGGACAGCCCCAGATACGCAGTATTTT. This codes for CASSVDGTAPDTQYF.